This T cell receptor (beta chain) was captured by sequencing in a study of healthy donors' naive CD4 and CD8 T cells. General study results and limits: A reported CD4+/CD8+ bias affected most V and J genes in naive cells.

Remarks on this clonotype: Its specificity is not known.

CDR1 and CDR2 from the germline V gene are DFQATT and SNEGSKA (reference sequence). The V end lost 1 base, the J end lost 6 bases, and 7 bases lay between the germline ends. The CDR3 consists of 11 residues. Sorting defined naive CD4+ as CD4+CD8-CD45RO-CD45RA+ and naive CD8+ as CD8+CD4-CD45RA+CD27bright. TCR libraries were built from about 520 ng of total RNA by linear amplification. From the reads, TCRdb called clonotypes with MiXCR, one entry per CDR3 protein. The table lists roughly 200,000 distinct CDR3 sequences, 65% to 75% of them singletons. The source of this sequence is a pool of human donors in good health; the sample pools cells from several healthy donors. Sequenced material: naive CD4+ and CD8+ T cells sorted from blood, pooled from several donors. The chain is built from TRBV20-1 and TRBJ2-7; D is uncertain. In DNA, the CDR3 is TGCAGTGCTAGAGGGAGACTCGAGCAGTACTTC. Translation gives CSARGRLEQYF.